What follows is one T cell receptor (beta chain) and its context. No cognate antigen has been identified for it. No base quality values were provided; no much bigger clone lies one nucleotide off. Collaborating institutions collected whole blood in K2EDTA tubes following their own protocols. Collaborator samples were shipped for TCRbeta analysis as frozen whole blood, isolated PBMCs, or DNA extracted from either sample type. The germline V gene sets CDR1 to KGHDR and CDR2 to SFDVKD. Relative to germline, V is missing 7 bases and J is missing 0 bases, with 4 bases of the junction outside any gene match. The CDR3 contains 15 residues, cysteine and phenylalanine counted. Only CDR3 DNA remains: 45 bases, in frame from the first base. TCRbeta CDR3 regions were amplified from genomic DNA by means of the immunoSEQ Assay, a bias-controlled multiplex PCR. Processing in the source paper ran as follows. Nucleated cell counts per sample were estimated from amplification of reference gene primers within the assay. Sequence reads were collapsed and filtered to measure the absolute abundance of every unique TCRbeta CDR3 rearrangement. For each sample, productive Simpson clonality was calculated by taking the square root of Simpson's diversity index across productive rearrangements. The clones in this table, taken by TCRdb from immuneACCESS, are in-frame only. Not every clone is retained; where verified, under half of the shortfall comes from an unresolved V gene, and the cause of the rest is unknown. The DNA was the basis for D and trimming; V, J and clone size are from that table. The sample table holds roughly 170,000 clones, of which around 87% were seen once. The biggest ten clones account for 2.7% of the sample.

This entry comes from a study of blood T cell repertoires in COVID-19 (dated by TCRdb to 2019 to 2021). Background for the entire study: Samples from collaborators originated in the United States, Italy and Spain and spanned both the acute and convalescent phases of COVID-19. The prospective study material was composed of cDNA or gDNA derived from T cells, B-cell-depleted T cells, or PBMCs. Deeply sampled blood TCRbeta repertoires from subjects exposed to, actively infected with, or recovered from COVID-19 were included in the dataset. The repertoires were released in a freely available public database meant as a resource for research on the immune response to SARS-CoV-2. Samples came from the ongoing ImmuneRACE study (first 160 participants) plus 1,254 subjects from 6 global collaborators. Sample metadata almost always included a de-identified subject ID, COVID-19 status, age in years and sex. Where available, HLA class I and class II types were obtained from metadata supplied by the sample provider rather than from assay-based typing. The investigation overall reported the following: Clinical and demographic metadata were provided uncurated, with the amount varying by source and participant.

The sequence joins TRBV24-1 to TRBJ1-1; 10 nucleotides in the junction match TRBD1. This TCR derives from a man aged 40-55 years with active or convalescent COVID-19. The sample consisted of peripheral blood. The DNA reads as follows: TGTGCCACCAGGGCGACAGGGGGCGTGAACACTGAAGCTTTCTTT. It specifies CATRATGGVNTEAFF.